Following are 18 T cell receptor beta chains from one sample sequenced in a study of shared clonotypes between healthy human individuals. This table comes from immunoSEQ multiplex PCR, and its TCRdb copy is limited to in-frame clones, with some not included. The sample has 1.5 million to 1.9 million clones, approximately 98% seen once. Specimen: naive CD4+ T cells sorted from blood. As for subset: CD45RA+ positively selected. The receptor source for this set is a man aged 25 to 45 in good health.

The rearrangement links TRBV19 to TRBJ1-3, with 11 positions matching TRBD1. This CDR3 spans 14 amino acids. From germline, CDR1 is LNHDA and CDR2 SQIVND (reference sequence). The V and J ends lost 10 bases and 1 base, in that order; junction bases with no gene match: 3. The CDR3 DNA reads TGTGCCACTCGGGACAGGGGGTCTGGAAACACCATATATTTT. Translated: CATRDRGSGNTIYF.

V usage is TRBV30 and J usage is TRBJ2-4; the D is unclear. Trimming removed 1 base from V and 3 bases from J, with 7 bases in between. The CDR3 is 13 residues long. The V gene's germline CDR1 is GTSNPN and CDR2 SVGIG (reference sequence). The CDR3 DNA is TGTGCCTGGAGTGCCGGTCTCAAAAACATTCAGTACTTC. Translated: CAWSAGLKNIQYF.

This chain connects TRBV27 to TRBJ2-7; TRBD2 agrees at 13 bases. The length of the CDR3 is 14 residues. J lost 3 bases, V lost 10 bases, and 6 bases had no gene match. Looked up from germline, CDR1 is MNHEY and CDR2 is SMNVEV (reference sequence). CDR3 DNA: TGTGCCACCCGGACTAGCGGGAGTATCTACGAGCAGTACTTC. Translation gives CATRTSGSIYEQYF.

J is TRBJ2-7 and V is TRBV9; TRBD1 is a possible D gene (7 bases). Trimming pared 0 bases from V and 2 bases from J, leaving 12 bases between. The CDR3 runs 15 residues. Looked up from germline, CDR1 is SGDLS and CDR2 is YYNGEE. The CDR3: CASSVGGTVAYEQYF. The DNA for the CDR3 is TGTGCCAGCAGCGTAGGCGGGACAGTAGCCTACGAGCAGTACTTC.

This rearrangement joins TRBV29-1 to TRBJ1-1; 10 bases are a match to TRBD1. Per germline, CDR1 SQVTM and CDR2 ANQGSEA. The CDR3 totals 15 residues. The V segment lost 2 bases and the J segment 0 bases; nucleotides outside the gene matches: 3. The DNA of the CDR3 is TGCAGCGTTGAAAGGACAGGGGGTTTGAACACTGAAGCTTTCTTT. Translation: CSVERTGGLNTEAFF.

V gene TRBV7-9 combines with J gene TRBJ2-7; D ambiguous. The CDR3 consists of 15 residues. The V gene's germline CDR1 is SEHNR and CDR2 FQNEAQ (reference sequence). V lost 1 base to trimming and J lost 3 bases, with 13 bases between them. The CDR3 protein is CASSLGGETGYEQYF. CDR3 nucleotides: TGTGCCAGCAGCTTAGGGGGTGAAACTGGCTACGAGCAGTACTTC.

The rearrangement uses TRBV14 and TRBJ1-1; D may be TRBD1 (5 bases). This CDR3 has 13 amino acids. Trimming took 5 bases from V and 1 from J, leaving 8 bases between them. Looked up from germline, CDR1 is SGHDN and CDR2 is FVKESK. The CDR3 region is CASSFQGNTEAFF. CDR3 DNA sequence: TGTGCCAGCAGCTTCCAGGGGAACACTGAAGCTTTCTTT.

The CDR3 loop is CASSLVPGQGGANVLTF. The CDR3, as DNA: TGTGCCAGCAGCTTAGTCCCCGGACAGGGAGGGGCCAACGTCCTGACTTTC. The J gene is TRBJ2-6, the V gene TRBV7-2; the match to TRBD1 covers 8 bases. The trim removed 1 base at V and 4 bases at J, leaving 6 bases unmatched. Germline lookup yields CDR1 SGHTA and CDR2 FQGNSA. The CDR3 spans 17 residues. Full variable domain (missing parts from reference TRBV7-2 and TRBJ2-6): GAGVSQSPSNKVTEKGKDVELRCDPISGHTALYWYRQSLGQGLEFLIYFQGNSAPDKSGLPSDRFSAERTGGSVSTLTIQRTQQEDSAVYLCASSLVPGQGGANVLTFGAGSRLTVL.

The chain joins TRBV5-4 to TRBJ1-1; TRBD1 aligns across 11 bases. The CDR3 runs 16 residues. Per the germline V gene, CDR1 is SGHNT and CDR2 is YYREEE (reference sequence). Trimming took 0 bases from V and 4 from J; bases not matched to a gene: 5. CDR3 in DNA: TGTGCCAGCAGCTTGGGTAGTGGACAGGGGGCCACTGAAGCTTTCTTT. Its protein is CASSLGSGQGATEAFF.

The CDR3 loop is CASSQGTGWTEAFF. CDR3 DNA: TGTGCCAGCTCACAAGGGACAGGGTGGACTGAAGCTTTCTTT. The J gene is TRBJ1-1, the V gene TRBV18; 9 bases fit TRBD1. V was pared by 4 bases and J by 5 bases, with 5 bases of the junction left unmatched. The CDR3 length is 14 residues. Germline lookup yields CDR1 KGHSH and CDR2 LQKENI. Based on the CDR3 plus reference TRBV18 and TRBJ1-1, the full variable domain is NAGVMQNPRHLVRRRGQEARLRCSPMKGHSHVYWYRQLPEEGLKFMVYLQKENIIDESGMPKERFSAEFPKEGPSILRIQQVVRGDSAAYFCASSQGTGWTEAFFGQGTRLTVV.

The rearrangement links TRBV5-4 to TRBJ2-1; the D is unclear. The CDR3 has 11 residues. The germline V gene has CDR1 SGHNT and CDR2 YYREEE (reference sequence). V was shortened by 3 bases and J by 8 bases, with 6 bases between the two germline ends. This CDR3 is CASSYDDEQFF. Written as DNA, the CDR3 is TGTGCCAGCAGCTACGACGATGAGCAGTTCTTC.

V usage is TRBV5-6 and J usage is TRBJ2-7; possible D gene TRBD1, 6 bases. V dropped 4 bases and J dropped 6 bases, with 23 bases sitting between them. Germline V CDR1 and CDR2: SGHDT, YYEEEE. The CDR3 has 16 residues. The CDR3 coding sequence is TGTGCCAGCAGCACCCTCGAACAGGACAGTGCAGTCGAGCAGTACTTC. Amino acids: CASSTLEQDSAVEQYF.

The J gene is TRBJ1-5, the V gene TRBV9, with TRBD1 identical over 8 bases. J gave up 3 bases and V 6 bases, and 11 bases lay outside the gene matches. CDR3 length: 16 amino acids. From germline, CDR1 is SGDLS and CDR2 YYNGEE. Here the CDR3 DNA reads TGTGCCAGCATCCTAGAACAGGGGGAGGTCAATCAGCCCCAGCATTTT. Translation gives CASILEQGEVNQPQHF.

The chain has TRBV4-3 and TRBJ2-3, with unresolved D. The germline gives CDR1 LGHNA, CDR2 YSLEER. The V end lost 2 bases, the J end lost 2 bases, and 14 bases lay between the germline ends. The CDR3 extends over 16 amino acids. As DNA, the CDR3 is TGCGCCAGCAGCCAAAACGAACGGAGTCCCACAGATACGCAGTATTTT. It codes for CASSQNERSPTDTQYF.

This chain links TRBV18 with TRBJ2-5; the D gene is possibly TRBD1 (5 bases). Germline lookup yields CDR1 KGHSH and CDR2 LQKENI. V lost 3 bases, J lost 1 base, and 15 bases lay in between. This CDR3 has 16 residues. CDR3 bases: TGTGCCAGCTCACCGATCCTGGTAGGGGCCCAAGAGACCCAGTACTTC. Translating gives CASSPILVGAQETQYF.

CDR3 protein: CASSDGTHTYQETQYF. CDR3 DNA: TGTGCCAGCAGCGATGGGACACACACTTACCAAGAGACCCAGTACTTC. The J gene is TRBJ2-5, the V gene TRBV11-2, with D maybe TRBD1 (6 bases). The germline V and J ends were trimmed by 5 bases and 0 bases, with 16 bases remaining between them. The CDR3 runs 16 residues. Germline V CDR1 and CDR2: SGHAT, FQNNGV.

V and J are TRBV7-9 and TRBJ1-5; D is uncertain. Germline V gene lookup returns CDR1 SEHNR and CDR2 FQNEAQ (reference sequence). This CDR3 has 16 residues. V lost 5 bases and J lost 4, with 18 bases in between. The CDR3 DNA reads TGTGCCAGCAGCATGACCCTCGCTGGAGGGAATCAGCCCCAGCATTTT. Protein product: CASSMTLAGGNQPQHF.

This CDR3 is CASSLRGGNYNEQFF. CDR3 bases: TGTGCCAGCAGCTTAAGAGGCGGGAACTACAATGAGCAGTTCTTC. The chain uses TRBV7-9 and TRBJ2-1; the D gene is possibly TRBD2 (6 bases). Trimming took 2 bases from V and 3 from J, leaving 11 bases between them. CDR3 length: 15 amino acids. Germline V CDR1 and CDR2: SEHNR, FQNEAQ (reference sequence).